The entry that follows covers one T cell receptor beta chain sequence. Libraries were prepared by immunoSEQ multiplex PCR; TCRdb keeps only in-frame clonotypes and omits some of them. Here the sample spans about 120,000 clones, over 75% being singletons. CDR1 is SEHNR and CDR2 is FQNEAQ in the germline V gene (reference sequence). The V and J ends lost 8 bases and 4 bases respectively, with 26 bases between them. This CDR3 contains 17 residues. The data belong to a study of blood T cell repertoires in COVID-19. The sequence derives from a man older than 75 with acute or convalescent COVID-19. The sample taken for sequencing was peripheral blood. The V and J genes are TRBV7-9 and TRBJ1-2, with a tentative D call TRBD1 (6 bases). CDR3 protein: CASDSRDLKQGVYGYTF. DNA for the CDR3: TGTGCCAGCGACTCAAGGGATCTAAAACAGGGTGTCTATGGCTACACCTTC.